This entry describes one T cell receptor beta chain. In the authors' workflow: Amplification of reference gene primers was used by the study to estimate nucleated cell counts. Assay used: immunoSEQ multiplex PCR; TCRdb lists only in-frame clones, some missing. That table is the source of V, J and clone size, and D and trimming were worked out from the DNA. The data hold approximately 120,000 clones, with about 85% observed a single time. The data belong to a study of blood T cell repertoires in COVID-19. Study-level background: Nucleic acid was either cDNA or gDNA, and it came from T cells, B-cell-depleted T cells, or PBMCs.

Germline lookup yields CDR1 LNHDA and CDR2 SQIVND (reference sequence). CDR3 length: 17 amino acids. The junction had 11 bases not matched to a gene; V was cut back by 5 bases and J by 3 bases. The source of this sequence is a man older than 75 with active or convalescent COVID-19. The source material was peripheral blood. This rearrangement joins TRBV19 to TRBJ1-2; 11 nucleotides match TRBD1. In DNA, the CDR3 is TGTGCCAGTAGTCCCAGGGACAGGGGGGATCTCCACTATGGCTACACCTTC. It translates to CASSPRDRGDLHYGYTF.